The T cell receptor beta chain under discussion was sequenced for a study of Graves' ophthalmopathy and Graves' hyperthyroidism. Deletions cut 5 bases from V and 5 bases from J, with 15 bases between. The germline CDR1 and CDR2 sequences are LNHDA and SQIVND (reference sequence). CDR3 length: 14 residues. Amplification of the TCR beta CDR3 regions used RNA transcripts (as template). Amplification began with first-round RT-PCR using HTBI primers, then second-round multiplex PCR was performed. One entry per CDR3 protein results from TCRdb running MiXCR on the multiplex PCR reads. The sample lists some 390,000 distinct CDR3 sequences; around 18% were seen once. The study's findings and limits: Detection in blood was also observed for most expanded thyroid clonotypes above 0.001 frequency. The 13-signature model separated ophthalmopathy from stable hyperthyroidism at 85% to 90% sensitivity and around 81% specificity.

Orbital computed tomography, thyroid ultrasound, TRAb, serum thyroxine and clinical symptoms formed the basis of diagnosis. The authors used Ficoll-Paque density gradient centrifugation to separate PBMCs. The input was roughly 9.3 ml of fresh peripheral blood. This clonotype was recorded at least ten times. Its antigen remains unidentified. V usage is TRBV19 and J usage is TRBJ2-5; maybe TRBD2 (5 bases). This receptor was taken from a woman under 30 with Graves' ophthalmopathy. The sample taken for sequencing was peripheral blood. CDR3 sequence reads: CASSPPLARETQYF. DNA for the CDR3: TGTGCCAGTAGTCCCCCCCTAGCCCGGGAGACCCAGTACTTC.